This T cell receptor (beta chain) originates from a study of blood T cell repertoires in COVID-19. CDR3 length equals 16 residues. V lost 6 bases and J lost 1; bases outside the gene matches: 6. Germline values: CDR1 SGHVS, CDR2 FQNEAQ. TCRdb's table, derived via immunoSEQ multiplex PCR, lists solely in-frame clones and lacks some. Found here are approximately 260,000 clones, 82% of them singletons; the top ten hold nearly 5%. The chain links TRBV7-8 to TRBJ2-2, with 9 bases fitting TRBD1. The sequence derives from a woman over 75 with active or convalescent COVID-19. Sequencing was carried out using peripheral blood. CDR3 region: CASSTMGQGNTGELFF. The DNA for the CDR3 is TGTGCCAGCAGTACCATGGGACAGGGGAACACCGGGGAGCTGTTTTTT.